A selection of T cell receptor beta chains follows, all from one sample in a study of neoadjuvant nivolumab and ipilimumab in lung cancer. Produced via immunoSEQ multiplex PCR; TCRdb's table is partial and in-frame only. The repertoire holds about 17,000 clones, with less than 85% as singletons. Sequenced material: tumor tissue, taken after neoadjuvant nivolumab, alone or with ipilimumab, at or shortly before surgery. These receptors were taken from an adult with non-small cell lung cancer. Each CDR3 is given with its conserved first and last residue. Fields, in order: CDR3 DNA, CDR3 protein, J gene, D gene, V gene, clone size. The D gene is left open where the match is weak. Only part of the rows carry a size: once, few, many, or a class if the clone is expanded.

cdr3_nt: TGCGCCAGCAGCTTCGGCAGGGCGAACACTGAAGCTTTCTTT
cdr3_aa: CASSFGRANTEAFF
j_call: TRBJ1-1
d_call: NA
v_call: TRBV5-1
clone_size: NA

cdr3_nt: TGTGCCAGCAGTGCAACCGGATCCTACGAGCAGTACTTC
cdr3_aa: CASSATGSYEQYF
j_call: TRBJ2-7
d_call: NA
v_call: TRBV6-1
clone_size: NA

cdr3_nt: TGTGCCAGCTCACAGGGGAACTCTGGAAACACCATATATTTT
cdr3_aa: CASSQGNSGNTIYF
j_call: TRBJ1-3
d_call: NA
v_call: TRBV18
clone_size: NA

cdr3_nt: TGTGCCAGCAGCCGTCCGCAGGGCACTGAAGCTTTCTTT
cdr3_aa: CASSRPQGTEAFF
j_call: TRBJ1-1
d_call: NA
v_call: TRBV7-9
clone_size: NA

cdr3_nt: TGTGCCAGCAGCTTATGGGGTTCTAGCACAGATACGCAGTATTTT
cdr3_aa: CASSLWGSSTDTQYF
j_call: TRBJ2-3
d_call: NA
v_call: TRBV11-2
clone_size: NA

cdr3_nt: TGTGCCAGCAGTCCTTACATCGGGCAGAACACTGAAGCTTTCTTT
cdr3_aa: CASSPYIGQNTEAFF
j_call: TRBJ1-1
d_call: NA
v_call: TRBV6-5
clone_size: medium-sized

cdr3_nt: TGTGCCAGCAGTGAATCGGCAGGGGGTACGCAGTATTTT
cdr3_aa: CASSESAGGTQYF
j_call: TRBJ2-3
d_call: TRBD1
v_call: TRBV6-1
clone_size: once

cdr3_nt: TGTGCCAGCAGTGTTCTACAGGGGGCAAGGGAAAAACTGTTTTTT
cdr3_aa: CASSVLQGAREKLFF
j_call: TRBJ1-4
d_call: TRBD1
v_call: TRBV2
clone_size: NA

cdr3_nt: TGTGCCAGCAGCGTACAGGGGGCCGGACAGCCCCAGCATTTT
cdr3_aa: CASSVQGAGQPQHF
j_call: TRBJ1-5
d_call: TRBD1
v_call: TRBV7-2
clone_size: NA

cdr3_nt: TGTGCCAGCAGCTTAGGGGCAGATACGACGGACACTGAAGCTTTCTTT
cdr3_aa: CASSLGADTTDTEAFF
j_call: TRBJ1-1
d_call: NA
v_call: TRBV11-1
clone_size: NA

cdr3_nt: TGCGCCAGCAGCTTGTTGGGTCCGAGGAACACTGAAGCTTTCTTT
cdr3_aa: CASSLLGPRNTEAFF
j_call: TRBJ1-1
d_call: NA
v_call: TRBV5-1
clone_size: NA

cdr3_nt: TGTGCCAGCAGCTCGGAGGCAGGGGGCTCGTCACCCCTCCACTTT
cdr3_aa: CASSSEAGGSSPLHF
j_call: TRBJ1-6
d_call: TRBD1
v_call: TRBV7-9
clone_size: few

cdr3_nt: TGTGCCAGCGCCGCAGGGGCTGGGGCCAACGTCCTGACTTTC
cdr3_aa: CASAAGAGANVLTF
j_call: TRBJ2-6
d_call: NA
v_call: TRBV18
clone_size: NA

cdr3_nt: TGTGCCAGCAGCTTGGCCGGGCTAGCGGGAGTCGTAGATACGCAGTATTTT
cdr3_aa: CASSLAGLAGVVDTQYF
j_call: TRBJ2-3
d_call: TRBD2
v_call: TRBV5-4
clone_size: NA

cdr3_nt: TGTGCCAGCAGCCGGGACAGGGTAAACAATGAGCAGTTCTTC
cdr3_aa: CASSRDRVNNEQFF
j_call: TRBJ2-1
d_call: TRBD1
v_call: TRBV5-4
clone_size: NA

cdr3_nt: TGTGCCATCAGTGAGGAACAGTCCTGGGCCGGAGACTACGAGCAGTACTTC
cdr3_aa: CAISEEQSWAGDYEQYF
j_call: TRBJ2-7
d_call: NA
v_call: TRBV10-3
clone_size: medium-sized

cdr3_nt: TGTGCCAGCAGCTTAGCGTCCGATCAGCCCCAGCATTTT
cdr3_aa: CASSLASDQPQHF
j_call: TRBJ1-5
d_call: NA
v_call: TRBV7-8
clone_size: NA

cdr3_nt: TGTGCCAGCAGCTTAGTTGGACAGCTCAATCAGCCCCAGCATTTT
cdr3_aa: CASSLVGQLNQPQHF
j_call: TRBJ1-5
d_call: NA
v_call: TRBV7-2
clone_size: NA

cdr3_nt: TGTGCCAGCAGCTTGGCCCCAGGGGTAGAGACCCAGTACTTC
cdr3_aa: CASSLAPGVETQYF
j_call: TRBJ2-5
d_call: NA
v_call: TRBV5-5
clone_size: NA

cdr3_nt: TGTGCCAGTAGTATCCCGGGGACAGACTACTATGGCTACACCTTC
cdr3_aa: CASSIPGTDYYGYTF
j_call: TRBJ1-2
d_call: TRBD1
v_call: TRBV19
clone_size: NA

cdr3_nt: TGCGCCAGCAGCCCAGGGGCGGCGGGAGAAGACTATGGCTACACCTTC
cdr3_aa: CASSPGAAGEDYGYTF
j_call: TRBJ1-2
d_call: NA
v_call: TRBV10-1
clone_size: few

cdr3_nt: TGTGCCAGCGGGGAGGGACAGATGAACACTGAAGCTTTCTTT
cdr3_aa: CASGEGQMNTEAFF
j_call: TRBJ1-1
d_call: TRBD1
v_call: TRBV2
clone_size: NA

cdr3_nt: TGTGCCAGCAGCTCCCCGGGGAGGGCAGATACGCAGTATTTT
cdr3_aa: CASSSPGRADTQYF
j_call: TRBJ2-3
d_call: TRBD2
v_call: TRBV6-5
clone_size: NA

cdr3_nt: TGCGCCAGCAGCCAAGCGGAACAGCACTACGAGCAGTACTTC
cdr3_aa: CASSQAEQHYEQYF
j_call: TRBJ2-7
d_call: NA
v_call: TRBV4-1
clone_size: once

cdr3_nt: TGTGCCTGGAGTGCGGACAGCAATCAGCCCCAGCATTTT
cdr3_aa: CAWSADSNQPQHF
j_call: TRBJ1-5
d_call: NA
v_call: TRBV30
clone_size: few

cdr3_nt: TGTGCCAGCAGTTTAGGCAGGGGTCGGCCCCAGCATTTT
cdr3_aa: CASSLGRGRPQHF
j_call: TRBJ1-5
d_call: NA
v_call: TRBV27
clone_size: NA

cdr3_nt: TGTGCCAGCAGCCATGGCAGGGTGAACACTGAAGCTTTCTTT
cdr3_aa: CASSHGRVNTEAFF
j_call: TRBJ1-1
d_call: NA
v_call: TRBV5-6
clone_size: NA

cdr3_nt: TGTGCCAGTAGAAGAGGCTGGACAGGGTCCTATGGCTACACCTTC
cdr3_aa: CASRRGWTGSYGYTF
j_call: TRBJ1-2
d_call: TRBD1
v_call: TRBV19
clone_size: few

cdr3_nt: TGTGCCTGGAGTTTCGGCGAGAGCTCCTATAATTCACCCCTCCACTTT
cdr3_aa: CAWSFGESSYNSPLHF
j_call: TRBJ1-6
d_call: NA
v_call: TRBV30
clone_size: NA

cdr3_nt: TGTGCCACTTCCGGGAGGCCGAACACTGAAGCTTTCTTT
cdr3_aa: CATSGRPNTEAFF
j_call: TRBJ1-1
d_call: NA
v_call: TRBV13
clone_size: few

cdr3_nt: TGTGCCAGCTCACCCGACAGGGGGTTATTGAATGAGCAGTTCTTC
cdr3_aa: CASSPDRGLLNEQFF
j_call: TRBJ2-1
d_call: TRBD1
v_call: TRBV18
clone_size: medium-sized

cdr3_nt: TGTGCCAGCAGTTACCTAGGGGCAGGGACACTCTACGAGCAGTACTTC
cdr3_aa: CASSYLGAGTLYEQYF
j_call: TRBJ2-7
d_call: NA
v_call: TRBV6-5
clone_size: NA

cdr3_nt: TGTGCCAGCAGTTCCATAGCGGGGGGGACCGATACGCAGTATTTT
cdr3_aa: CASSSIAGGTDTQYF
j_call: TRBJ2-3
d_call: TRBD2
v_call: TRBV5-5
clone_size: large

cdr3_nt: TGTGCCAGCAGCTCCAGTAGTAAAGCGAACACCGGGGAGCTGTTTTTT
cdr3_aa: CASSSSSKANTGELFF
j_call: TRBJ2-2
d_call: NA
v_call: TRBV9
clone_size: NA

cdr3_nt: TGTGCCTGGAACGACAGGGGGGATTCACCCCTCCACTTT
cdr3_aa: CAWNDRGDSPLHF
j_call: TRBJ1-6
d_call: TRBD1
v_call: TRBV30
clone_size: NA

cdr3_nt: TGTGCCATCAGTGAAATACGGACTAGCGGGGCCCCCTACAATGAGCAGTTCTTC
cdr3_aa: CAISEIRTSGAPYNEQFF
j_call: TRBJ2-1
d_call: TRBD2
v_call: TRBV10-3
clone_size: few

cdr3_nt: TGTGCCAGCAGCGGGAGGGGCCGATCCTACGAGCAGTACTTC
cdr3_aa: CASSGRGRSYEQYF
j_call: TRBJ2-7
d_call: TRBD2
v_call: TRBV6-1
clone_size: NA

cdr3_nt: TGTGCCAGTAGTATGGGACTGTTCTATGGCTACACCTTC
cdr3_aa: CASSMGLFYGYTF
j_call: TRBJ1-2
d_call: NA
v_call: TRBV19
clone_size: NA

cdr3_nt: TGTGCCATCACCCAAGAGCTGACAGGTACCTACGAGCAGTACTTC
cdr3_aa: CAITQELTGTYEQYF
j_call: TRBJ2-7
d_call: NA
v_call: TRBV10-3
clone_size: few

cdr3_nt: TGTGCCAGCAGCCGCTGGCGGGGGGTTCAGCCCCAGCATTTT
cdr3_aa: CASSRWRGVQPQHF
j_call: TRBJ1-5
d_call: NA
v_call: TRBV7-2
clone_size: NA

cdr3_nt: TGCGCCAGCAGTGACGGGGGCGGGGGGGCCGGTGAGACCCAGTACTTC
cdr3_aa: CASSDGGGGAGETQYF
j_call: TRBJ2-5
d_call: TRBD2
v_call: TRBV10-2
clone_size: NA

cdr3_nt: TGTGCCAGTGGGGGACTAGCGGGAGGGGAGGGGGAGCAGTTCTTC
cdr3_aa: CASGGLAGGEGEQFF
j_call: TRBJ2-1
d_call: TRBD2
v_call: TRBV6-1
clone_size: NA

cdr3_nt: TGTGCCAGCTCTACAGGGACGGGAGAAAAACTGTTTTTT
cdr3_aa: CASSTGTGEKLFF
j_call: TRBJ1-4
d_call: NA
v_call: TRBV18
clone_size: NA

cdr3_nt: TGTGCCAGCAGTGAGGACAGGGGGCACACCATATATTTT
cdr3_aa: CASSEDRGHTIYF
j_call: TRBJ1-3
d_call: TRBD1
v_call: TRBV2
clone_size: NA

cdr3_nt: TGTGCCAGCAGTTACACGGACGACTCCTACGAGCAGTACTTC
cdr3_aa: CASSYTDDSYEQYF
j_call: TRBJ2-7
d_call: NA
v_call: TRBV6-5
clone_size: NA

cdr3_nt: TGTGCCAGCAGCTTAGTGAGGGGGGCAGATGGCTACACCTTC
cdr3_aa: CASSLVRGADGYTF
j_call: TRBJ1-2
d_call: NA
v_call: TRBV7-8
clone_size: NA

cdr3_nt: TGTGCCAGCAGCTTGGGCGCCCCCCCTAATGAGCAGTTCTTC
cdr3_aa: CASSLGAPPNEQFF
j_call: TRBJ2-1
d_call: NA
v_call: TRBV5-6
clone_size: NA

cdr3_nt: TGCGCCAGCAGCTCGGGATCTGGAGGGATCGACTATGGCTACACCTTC
cdr3_aa: CASSSGSGGIDYGYTF
j_call: TRBJ1-2
d_call: NA
v_call: TRBV5-1
clone_size: NA

cdr3_nt: TGTGCCAGCAGCTTAGGGTTCGAGAGGAACACTGAAGCTTTCTTT
cdr3_aa: CASSLGFERNTEAFF
j_call: TRBJ1-1
d_call: NA
v_call: TRBV11-2
clone_size: NA

cdr3_nt: TGCGCCAGCAGTGAGGGACAGATGAGCTATGGCTACACCTTC
cdr3_aa: CASSEGQMSYGYTF
j_call: TRBJ1-2
d_call: NA
v_call: TRBV10-2
clone_size: NA

cdr3_nt: TGTGCCAGCAGCAACGGGGAGACCACAGATACGCAGTATTTT
cdr3_aa: CASSNGETTDTQYF
j_call: TRBJ2-3
d_call: NA
v_call: TRBV7-2
clone_size: NA